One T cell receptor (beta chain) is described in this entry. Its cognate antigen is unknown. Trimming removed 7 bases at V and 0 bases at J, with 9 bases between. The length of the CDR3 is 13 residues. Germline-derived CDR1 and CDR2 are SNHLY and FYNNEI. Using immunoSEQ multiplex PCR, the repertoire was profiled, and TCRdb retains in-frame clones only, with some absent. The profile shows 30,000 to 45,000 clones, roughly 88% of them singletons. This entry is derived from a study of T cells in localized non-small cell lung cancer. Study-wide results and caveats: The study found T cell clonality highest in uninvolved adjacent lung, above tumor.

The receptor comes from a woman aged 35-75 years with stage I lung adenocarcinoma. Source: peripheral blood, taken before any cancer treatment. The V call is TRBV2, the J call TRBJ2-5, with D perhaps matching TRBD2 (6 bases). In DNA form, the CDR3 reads TGTGCCAGCAAAGCGGGTTACCAAGAGACCCAGTACTTC. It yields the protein CASKAGYQETQYF.